The subject of this entry is one TCR beta chain. This entry belongs to a study of blood T cells in healthy people across ages. Study background: Template switching caught about one barcoded beta molecule for each two T cells.

Healthy Russian Caucasian donors spanned ages about 6 to 90 years. Each sample had at least 6.5 million PBMCs isolated. Sample-barcoded 5' priming and a J-beta primer mix drove a second PCR of roughly 7 to 11 cycles. One entry per CDR3 protein, called by TCRdb with MiXCR from the 5' RACE reads. The sample lists 1.5 million to 2 million distinct CDR3 sequences; approximately 30% were seen once. The CDR3 is made up of 14 amino acids. The sample taken for sequencing was blood. This receptor was taken from a woman aged 25 to 45 in good health. The genes are TRBV12-3 or TRBV12-4 and TRBJ2-4; 8 bases map to TRBD1. The J call may be incorrect, as the DNA end agrees better with TRBJ2-7. CDR3 DNA sequence: TGTGCCAGCAGTCCCGGACAGGGATGGAGCGAGCAGTACTTC. Protein sequence: CASSPGQGWSEQYF.